Shown below are 28 T cell receptor beta chains from a single sample sequenced in a study of blood T cells in healthy people across ages. A second PCR of 7 to 11 cycles used a sample-barcoded 5' primer and a J-beta primer mix. From the 5' RACE reads, TCRdb called clonotypes with MiXCR, one entry per CDR3 protein. The sample carries 650,000 to 1,000,000 distinct CDR3 sequences, about 47% recorded once. The sequenced material came from blood. Source of these receptors: a man older than 75 in good health.

The rearrangement joins TRBV30 to TRBJ1-6, with D hard to call. CDR1 and CDR2 from the germline V gene are GTSNPN and SVGIG (reference sequence). The CDR3 has 15 residues. Trimming left V 0 bases short and J 7 bases short, with 13 bases between. Here the CDR3 reads CAWSVSRPQNSPLHF. The CDR3 bases are TGTGCCTGGAGTGTGTCCAGGCCCCAAAATTCACCCCTCCACTTT.

This clonotype was picked up a small number of times. V and J are TRBV10-3 and TRBJ2-7; TRBD2 might be the D (5 bases). The CDR3 has 11 amino acids. V lost 6 bases and J 7 bases, leaving 10 bases between the germline ends. Germline V gives CDR1 ENHRY, CDR2 SYGVKD. The CDR3 coding sequence is TGTGCCATCAGCGCGACTAAGGAGCAGTACTTC. Amino acids: CAISATKEQYF.

This clonotype was picked up a small number of times. The genes are TRBV18 and TRBJ2-1, with 9 bases identical to TRBD1. Germline V gene data show CDR1 as KGHSH and CDR2 as LQKENI. The CDR3 totals 16 residues. Losses at the gene ends were 5 bases for V and 6 bases for J; bases not matched to a gene: 11. DNA for the CDR3: TGTGCCAGCTCAGCACTTACAGGGGGCGCGGGCAATGAGCAGTTCTTC. Translated, it gives CASSALTGGAGNEQFF.

CDR3 loop: CASTLGATQYF. In DNA, the CDR3 is TGTGCCAGCACCCTGGGGGCTACCCAGTACTTC. The chain couples TRBV7-2 to TRBJ2-5, with TRBD1 as a possible D gene (6 bases). Germline assignment: CDR1 SGHTA and CDR2 FQGNSA. This CDR3 region has 11 residues. Trimming shortened V by 7 bases and J by 8 bases, and 11 bases separated the two germline ends.

This rearrangement joins TRBV5-6 to TRBJ1-1; no clear D gene. Germline V CDR1 and CDR2: SGHDT, YYEEEE. The CDR3 runs to 12 residues. Trimming removed 5 bases from V and 1 base from J, with 6 bases in between. The CDR3: CASRKQNTEAFF. Here the CDR3 DNA reads TGTGCCAGCAGGAAACAGAACACTGAAGCTTTCTTT.

The chain has TRBV6-2 or TRBV6-3 and TRBJ2-7; possible D gene TRBD1, 6 bases. Between the trimmed V and J ends, which lost 8 bases and 2 bases, there was a span of 13 bases. The CDR3 totals 13 residues. Germline loops: CDR1 MNHEY, CDR2 SVGEGT. DNA of the CDR3: TGTGCCAGCGGGTTGACAGGCCCCTACGAGCAGTACTTC. Its protein product is CASGLTGPYEQYF.

The chain couples TRBV11-2 to TRBJ2-2, with D possibly matching TRBD1 (5 bases). V lost 5 bases, J lost 0 bases, and 10 bases lay in between. The CDR3 length is 15 residues. Germline CDR1 SGHAT, CDR2 FQNNGV. DNA for the CDR3: TGTGCCAGCAGCCCGGACACAACGAACACCGGGGAGCTGTTTTTT. The encoded protein is CASSPDTTNTGELFF.

The chain couples TRBV15 to TRBJ2-2, with D perhaps matching TRBD1 (5 bases). CDR3 size: 13 residues. The V gene lost 7 bases and the J gene lost 6 bases, with 12 bases spanning the gap. Per germline, CDR1 LNHNV and CDR2 YYDKDF (reference sequence). The CDR3: CATNAGKAGELFF. Written as DNA, the CDR3 is TGTGCCACCAACGCAGGGAAGGCCGGGGAGCTGTTTTTT.

This clonotype was picked up one time. The chain recombines TRBV15 with TRBJ1-5, with TRBD1 matching over 7 bases. The CDR3 covers 15 residues. Germline V gene lookup returns CDR1 LNHNV and CDR2 YYDKDF (reference sequence). With 3 bases clipped from V and 3 bases from J, the junction kept 5 bases outside the gene matches. The CDR3 is CATSRTGFSNQPQHF. CDR3 sequence (DNA): TGTGCCACCAGCAGGACAGGGTTTTCCAATCAGCCCCAGCATTTT.

The rearrangement uses TRBV14 and TRBJ1-4, with D maybe TRBD1 (6 bases). CDR3 length: 15 residues. V lost 4 bases and J lost 1, with 10 bases in between. The V gene's germline CDR1 is SGHDN and CDR2 FVKESK. The CDR3 DNA reads TGTGCCAGCAGCCTTTCAGGGGTAACTAATGAAAAACTGTTTTTT. Amino acid sequence: CASSLSGVTNEKLFF. The full variable domain, its missing parts supplied by reference TRBV14 and TRBJ1-4, is EAGVTQFPSHSVIEKGQTVTLRCDPISGHDNLYWYRRVMGKEIKFLLHFVKESKQDESGMPNNRFLAERTGGTYSTLKVQPAELEDSGVYFCASSLSGVTNEKLFFGSGTQLSVL.

This clonotype showed up just a few times. The rearrangement joins TRBV4-1 to TRBJ2-6; D is unresolved. The CDR3 has 18 amino acids. Germline CDR1 and CDR2: MGHRA and YSYEKL. V gave up 0 bases and J gave up 0 bases, with 12 bases separating them. The CDR3 region is CASSQDQRLISGANVLTF. The CDR3 nucleotides read TGCGCCAGCAGCCAAGATCAGAGGCTAATCTCTGGGGCCAACGTCCTGACTTTC.

There are many counts of this clonotype. This chain joins TRBV7-9 and TRBJ2-3; D not certain. The CDR3 is 16 amino acids. V lost 3 bases, J lost 1 base, and 14 bases lay in between. The V gene's germline CDR1 is SEHNR and CDR2 FQNEAQ (reference sequence). This chain's CDR3 is CASSFPSGSGTDTQYF. CDR3 nucleotides: TGTGCCAGCAGCTTCCCCTCGGGCTCGGGCACAGATACGCAGTATTTT.

This clonotype was recorded a few times. The chain combines TRBV29-1 with TRBJ2-5, with TRBD2 identical over 16 bases. With 6 bases clipped from V and 11 bases from J, the junction kept 12 bases outside the gene matches. CDR3 length: 15 amino acids. Germline values: CDR1 SQVTM, CDR2 ANQGSEA. The CDR3 nucleotides read TGCAGCGTAGCGGCGGGGACTAGCGGGGGGGATGAGCAGTACTTC. Translated, it gives CSVAAGTSGGDEQYF.

The gene calls are TRBV6-2 or TRBV6-3 and TRBJ2-5, with D perhaps matching TRBD1 (5 bases). V lost 7 bases and J 11 bases, leaving 20 bases between the germline ends. The CDR3 runs to 13 residues. Per germline, CDR1 MNHEY and CDR2 SVGEGT. Here the CDR3 DNA reads TGTGCCAGCACCTGGGGCTATTACAATGAGCAGTACTTC. The encoded protein is CASTWGYYNEQYF.

The V call is TRBV3-1, the J call TRBJ2-5; D uncertain. The CDR3 consists of 14 residues. Germline CDR1 reads LGHDT; CDR2 reads YNNKEL (reference sequence). V was shortened by 0 bases and J by 1 base, with 6 bases between the two germline ends. The CDR3 spells CASSQESFQETQYF. In nucleotides, the CDR3 is TGTGCCAGCAGCCAAGAGTCCTTCCAAGAGACCCAGTACTTC.

The rearrangement uses TRBV20-1 and TRBJ2-1; TRBD2 matches 11 bases. Per germline, CDR1 DFQATT and CDR2 SNEGSKA (reference sequence). V dropped 3 bases and J dropped 0; count of bases not matched to a gene: 10. The CDR3 consists of 18 residues. CDR3 nucleotide sequence: TGCAGTGCTAGGCCGGGACTAGCGGAACAGAGCTCCTACAATGAGCAGTTCTTC. This encodes CSARPGLAEQSSYNEQFF.

This clonotype was seen more than once but under ten times. CDR3 coding DNA: TGCAGTGCTAGAACAATAGCCCCGGGTCACAGCAATCAGCCCCAGCATTTT. Its protein product is CSARTIAPGHSNQPQHF. This chain connects TRBV20-1 to TRBJ1-5, with D unclear. From germline, CDR1 is DFQATT and CDR2 SNEGSKA (reference sequence). V gave up 2 bases and J gave up 1 base, with 18 bases separating them. This CDR3 spans 17 amino acids.

The table lists this clonotype with a few counts. V gene TRBV7-9 combines with J gene TRBJ2-3, with D tentatively TRBD2 (6 bases). V was clipped by 7 bases and J by 1 base, with 21 bases between them. Germline CDR1 and CDR2: SEHNR and FQNEAQ (reference sequence). The CDR3 covers 17 residues. CDR3 sequence (DNA): TGTGCCAGCACAACCAATTTTTTCGGGAGCGGCACAGATACGCAGTATTTT. Translating gives CASTTNFFGSGTDTQYF.

The V and J genes are TRBV10-3 and TRBJ2-5, with 11 bases identical to TRBD2. V lost 6 bases, J lost 4 bases, and 10 bases stayed unmatched. Germline loops: CDR1 ENHRY, CDR2 SYGVKD. The CDR3 covers 16 residues. The DNA of the CDR3 is TGTGCCATCAGCGCGGGACTAGCGGTTCTGGGAGAGACCCAGTACTTC. This translates into CAISAGLAVLGETQYF.

This chain links TRBV7-2 with TRBJ2-7, with D perhaps matching TRBD2 (7 bases). V was pared by 6 bases and J by 0 bases, with 15 bases between. This CDR3 comprises 15 residues. CDR1 and CDR2 (germline): SGHTA, FQGNSA. CDR3 sequence reads: CASRGGGQFSYEQYF. In DNA, the CDR3 is TGTGCCAGCAGAGGGGGGGGTCAATTCTCCTACGAGCAGTACTTC.

This clonotype was seen a handful of times. The rearrangement links TRBV28 to TRBJ1-2; the match to TRBD1 covers 8 bases. The V segment lost 5 bases and the J segment 5 bases; nucleotides outside the gene matches: 10. CDR3 length equals 15 residues. Germline lookup yields CDR1 MDHEN and CDR2 SYDVKM. CDR3 residues: CASSTSGGATYGYTF. The CDR3 DNA follows: TGTGCCAGCAGTACCTCAGGGGGCGCGACATATGGCTACACCTTC.

This clonotype came up a few times. The rearrangement joins TRBV11-2 to TRBJ2-4; 8 nucleotides agree with TRBD2. The CDR3 covers 14 residues. Trimming cost V 5 bases and J 6 bases; bases outside gene matches: 6. Germline V gives CDR1 SGHAT, CDR2 FQNNGV. CDR3 residues: CASSPTGGRNIQYF. Written as DNA, the CDR3 is TGTGCCAGCAGCCCTACGGGGGGGCGAAACATTCAGTACTTC.

This clonotype occurred a few times. This chain links TRBV21-1 with TRBJ1-6; the table names TRBD1, a call not compared with the DNA. TRBV21-1 is given as a pseudogene. The CDR3 loop spans 14 amino acids. CDR3 in DNA: TGTGCCAGCCCCCCGGGGGAACTCTCTTCACCCCTCCACTTT. Encoded protein: CASPPGELSSPLHF.

The V gene is TRBV12-3 or TRBV12-4, the J gene TRBJ2-1; 9 positions agree with TRBD2. Trimming removed 0 bases from V and 9 bases from J; junction bases left unmatched: 3. The length of the CDR3 is 14 residues. CDR3 coding DNA: TGTGCCAGCAGTTTAGCTAGCGGGAGTGGTGAGCAGTTCTTC. Its translation: CASSLASGSGEQFF.

A few counts support this clonotype. This chain uses TRBV20-1 with TRBJ2-7, with 9 bases that match TRBD2. There are 18 residues in the CDR3. The germline V gene has CDR1 DFQATT and CDR2 SNEGSKA (reference sequence). V was pared by 0 bases and J by 3 bases, with 15 bases of the junction left unmatched. CDR3 in DNA: TGCAGTGCTAGAGATTCCCGGGCTTATAGCGGGAGTGTCTACGAGCAGTACTTC. Residues: CSARDSRAYSGSVYEQYF.

The gene calls are TRBV29-1 and TRBJ2-1; weak D call: TRBD2 (5 bases). Germline V gene sequence: CDR1 SQVTM, CDR2 ANQGSEA. Trimming cost V 2 bases and J 4 bases, with 15 bases left between them. This CDR3 region has 15 residues. This chain's CDR3 is CSVEWYSPGYNEQFF. The CDR3 nucleotides read TGCAGCGTTGAATGGTACTCCCCGGGATACAATGAGCAGTTCTTC.

This rearrangement joins TRBV30 to TRBJ1-2, with 7 positions matching TRBD1. Germline V CDR1 and CDR2: GTSNPN, SVGIG (reference sequence). The junction had 1 base not matched to a gene; V was cut back by 7 bases and J by 5 bases. The CDR3 consists of 10 residues. The CDR3 bases are TGTGCCTTGACAGGGTATGGCTACACCTTC. Translation gives CALTGYGYTF.

The table lists this clonotype with a few counts. The chain combines TRBV7-3 with TRBJ2-1, with a tentative D call TRBD2 (6 bases). The ends were cut back, 2 bases at V and 0 bases at J, with 11 bases in the middle. Germline CDR1 SGHTA, CDR2 FQGTGA. This CDR3 comprises 16 residues. CDR3 nucleotide sequence: TGTGCCAGCAGCTTAGGAGGGCCAGGCTCCTACAATGAGCAGTTCTTC. It yields the protein CASSLGGPGSYNEQFF.